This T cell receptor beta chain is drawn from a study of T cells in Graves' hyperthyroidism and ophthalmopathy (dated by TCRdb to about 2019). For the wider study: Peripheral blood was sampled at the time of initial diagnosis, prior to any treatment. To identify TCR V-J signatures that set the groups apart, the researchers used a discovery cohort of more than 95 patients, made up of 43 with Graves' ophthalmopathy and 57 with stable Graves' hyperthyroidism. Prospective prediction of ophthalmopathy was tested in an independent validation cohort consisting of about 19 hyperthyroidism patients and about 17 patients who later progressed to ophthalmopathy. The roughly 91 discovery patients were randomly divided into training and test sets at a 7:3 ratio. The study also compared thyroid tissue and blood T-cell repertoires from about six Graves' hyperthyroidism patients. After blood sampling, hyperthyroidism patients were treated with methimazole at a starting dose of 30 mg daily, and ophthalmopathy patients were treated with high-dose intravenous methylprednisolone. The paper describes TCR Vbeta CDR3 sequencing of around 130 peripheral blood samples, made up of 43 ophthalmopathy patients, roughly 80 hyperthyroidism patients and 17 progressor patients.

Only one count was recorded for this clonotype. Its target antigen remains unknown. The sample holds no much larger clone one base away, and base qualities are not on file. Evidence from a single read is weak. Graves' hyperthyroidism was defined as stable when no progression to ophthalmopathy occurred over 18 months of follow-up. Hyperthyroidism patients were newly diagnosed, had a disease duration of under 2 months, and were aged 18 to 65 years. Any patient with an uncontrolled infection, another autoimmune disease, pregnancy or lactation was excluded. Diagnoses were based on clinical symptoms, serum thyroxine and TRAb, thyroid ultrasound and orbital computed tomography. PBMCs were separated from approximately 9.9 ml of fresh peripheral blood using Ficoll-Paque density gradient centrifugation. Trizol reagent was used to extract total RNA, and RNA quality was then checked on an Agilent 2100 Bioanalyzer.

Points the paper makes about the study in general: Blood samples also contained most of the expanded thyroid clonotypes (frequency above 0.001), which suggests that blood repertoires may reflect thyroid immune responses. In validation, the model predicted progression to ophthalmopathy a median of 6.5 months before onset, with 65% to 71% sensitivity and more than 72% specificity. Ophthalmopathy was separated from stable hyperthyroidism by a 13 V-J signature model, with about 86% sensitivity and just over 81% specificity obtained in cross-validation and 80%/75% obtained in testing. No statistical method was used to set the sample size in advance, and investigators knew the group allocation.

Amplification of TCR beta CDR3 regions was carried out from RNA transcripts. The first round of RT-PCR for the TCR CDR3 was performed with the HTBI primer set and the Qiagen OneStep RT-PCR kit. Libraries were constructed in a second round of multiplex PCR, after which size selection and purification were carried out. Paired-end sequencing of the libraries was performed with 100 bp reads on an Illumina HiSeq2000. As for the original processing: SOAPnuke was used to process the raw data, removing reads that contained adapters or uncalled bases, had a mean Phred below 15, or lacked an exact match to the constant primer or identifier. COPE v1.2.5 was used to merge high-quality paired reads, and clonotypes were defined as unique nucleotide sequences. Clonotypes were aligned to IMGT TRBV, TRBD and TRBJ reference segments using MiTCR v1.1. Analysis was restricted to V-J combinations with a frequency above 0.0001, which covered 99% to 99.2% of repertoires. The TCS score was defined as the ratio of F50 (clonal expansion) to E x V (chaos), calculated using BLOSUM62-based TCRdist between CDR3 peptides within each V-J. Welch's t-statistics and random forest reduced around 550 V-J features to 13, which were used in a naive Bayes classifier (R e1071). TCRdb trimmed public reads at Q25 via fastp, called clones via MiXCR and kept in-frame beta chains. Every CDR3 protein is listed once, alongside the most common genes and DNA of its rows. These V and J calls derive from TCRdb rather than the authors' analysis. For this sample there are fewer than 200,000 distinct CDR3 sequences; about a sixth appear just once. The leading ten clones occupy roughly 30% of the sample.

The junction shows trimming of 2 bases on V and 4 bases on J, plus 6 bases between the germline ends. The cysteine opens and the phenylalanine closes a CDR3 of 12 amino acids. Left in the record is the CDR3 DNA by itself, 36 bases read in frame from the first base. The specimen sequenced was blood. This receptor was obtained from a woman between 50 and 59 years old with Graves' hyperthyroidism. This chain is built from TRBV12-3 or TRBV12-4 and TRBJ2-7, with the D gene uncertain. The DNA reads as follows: TGTGCCAGCAGTTTATATGGGTACGAGCAGTACTTC. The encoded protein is CASSLYGYEQYF.